This passage covers 31 T cell receptor beta chains from one sample sequenced in a study of regulatory T cells in long-lasting Graves disease (dated by TCRdb to the early 2020s). The library came from multiplex PCR. Sequenced on an Illumina HiSeq 4000. TCR beta libraries were built with iRepertoire HTBI primers and Arm-PCR amplification of CDR3 regions. Using fastp trimming at Q25 and MiXCR clonotype assembly, TCRdb reanalyzed the public sequencing data and kept in-frame beta chains. Merged by CDR3 protein, the rows form single entries marked with the most common genes and DNA. The sample yields roughly 360,000 distinct CDR3 sequences; roughly 10% were counted once. The ten largest account for over 15% of the sample. The time point label corresponds to: newly diagnosed GD, antithyroid drugs for less than 3 months. RNA was extracted from PBMCs in TRIzol for both TCR sequencing and RNA sequencing. This sample was shared with a second study, whose subject was T cells in Graves' hyperthyroidism and ophthalmopathy.

Sequencing used peripheral blood mononuclear cells (PBMCs), obtained at new diagnosis, from a patient treated with antithyroid drugs. The source is a woman younger than 35 with Graves disease. Donor details come from another sample of the same person, matched by shared clones.

This clonotype was picked up many times. The chain has TRBV11-2 and TRBJ2-1, with a tentative D call TRBD2 (6 bases). With 1 base removed from V and 7 bases from J, the gap between germline ends came to 11 bases. This CDR3 spans 14 amino acids. The germline CDR1 and CDR2 sequences are SGHAT and FQNNGV. CDR3 sequence (DNA): TGTGCCAGCAGCTTAGTCGGGAGAGGGAATGAGCAGTTCTTC. Translated: CASSLVGRGNEQFF. The complete variable domain, with remaining parts taken from reference TRBV11-2 and TRBJ2-1, reads EAGVAQSPRYKIIEKRQSVAFWCNPISGHATLYWYQQILGQGPKLLIQFQNNGVVDDSQLPKDRFSAERLKGVDSTLKIQPAKLEDSAVYLCASSLVGRGNEQFFGPGTRLTVL.

This chain links TRBV7-6 with TRBJ2-1; D may match TRBD1 or TRBD2 (7 bases each). The V end was cut by 1 base, the J end by 4 bases, with 26 bases between. This CDR3 region has 20 residues. Germline CDR1 is SGHVS and CDR2 is FNYEAQ. The CDR3 spells CASSLEYRGVLSGGYNEQFF. For the CDR3, the DNA is TGTGCCAGCAGCTTAGAATACAGGGGAGTATTGTCGGGGGGTTACAATGAGCAGTTCTTC. Full variable domain (missing parts from reference TRBV7-6 and TRBJ2-1): GAGVSQSPRYKVTKRGQDVALRCDPISGHVSLYWYRQALGQGPEFLTYFNYEAQQDKSGLPNDRFSAERPEGSISTLTIQRTEQRDSAMYRCASSLEYRGVLSGGYNEQFFGPGTRLTVL.

This clonotype has at least ten counts. This chain uses TRBV27 with TRBJ2-5; 12 bases line up with TRBD1. From germline, CDR1 is MNHEY and CDR2 SMNVEV (reference sequence). V was clipped by 8 bases and J by 4 bases; unmatched bases: 8. This CDR3 contains 15 residues. The CDR3 spells CASWNRDRGPETQYF. The CDR3 DNA sequence: TGTGCCAGCTGGAACCGGGACAGGGGGCCAGAGACCCAGTACTTC.

This clonotype was seen ten or more times. The chain joins TRBV19 to TRBJ1-1; possible D gene TRBD1, 5 bases. The CDR3 length is 13 residues. Trimming took 9 bases from V and 5 from J, leaving 16 bases between them. Germline CDR1 LNHDA, CDR2 SQIVND (reference sequence). The CDR3 spells CASSRLGGTEAFF. The DNA of the CDR3 is TGTGCCAGCAGTCGCCTGGGGGGGACTGAAGCTTTCTTT.

This chain connects TRBV4-1 to TRBJ1-2, with TRBD1 as a possible D gene (6 bases). V was trimmed by 4 bases and J by 4 bases, leaving 25 bases between them. Germline CDR1 MGHRA, CDR2 YSYEKL. The CDR3 totals 18 residues. The CDR3 loop is CASSRPTGGPFWVYGYTF. In DNA, the CDR3 is TGCGCCAGCAGCCGCCCGACGGGGGGGCCATTTTGGGTCTATGGCTACACCTTC.

Worth noting for this clonotype: One end of the junction does not line up with germline, which may come from a read error. V is TRBV7-8 and J is TRBJ2-5; D remains ambiguous. The V gene's germline CDR1 is SGHVS and CDR2 FQNEAQ. The CDR3 length is 18 residues. CDR3 DNA: TGTGCCAGCAGCTTCTCTAGGGCAGGCACACCGTCCCAAGAGACCCAGCACTTC. Amino acids: CASSFSRAGTPSQETQHF.

This clonotype was detected many times. The chain recombines TRBV11-2 with TRBJ2-5, with TRBD1 as a possible D gene (5 bases). The CDR3 has 15 residues. Germline-derived CDR1 and CDR2 are SGHAT and FQNNGV. Trimming stripped 1 base from V and 1 base from J, with 10 bases between. The chain's CDR3 is CASSLARVSQETQYF. CDR3 DNA sequence: TGTGCCAGCAGCTTAGCCAGGGTGTCCCAAGAGACCCAGTACTTC. Supplemented by reference TRBV11-2 and TRBJ2-5, the full variable domain reads EAGVAQSPRYKIIEKRQSVAFWCNPISGHATLYWYQQILGQGPKLLIQFQNNGVVDDSQLPKDRFSAERLKGVDSTLKIQPAKLEDSAVYLCASSLARVSQETQYFGPGTRLLVL.

Ten or more counts support this clonotype. This chain connects TRBV27 to TRBJ2-7; 10 nucleotides agree with TRBD2. Trimming at V came to 7 bases and at J to 5 bases, leaving 11 bases not matched to a gene. Looked up from germline, CDR1 is MNHEY and CDR2 is SMNVEV (reference sequence). The CDR3 length is 15 residues. CDR3 loop: CASTPLAGVEHEQYF. Written as DNA, the CDR3 is TGTGCCAGCACCCCTCTAGCGGGAGTCGAGCACGAGCAGTACTTC.

This clonotype was counted a few times. The chain combines TRBV20-1 with TRBJ2-3; 12 positions agree with TRBD2. Germline V CDR1 and CDR2: DFQATT, SNEGSKA (reference sequence). The J segment lost 3 bases and the V segment lost 0 bases, leaving 7 bases of the junction unmatched. CDR3 length: 17 residues. CDR3 nucleotide sequence: TGCAGTGCTAGAGATACCCTAGCGGGGGGGCCTACAGATACGCAGTATTTT. Translation gives CSARDTLAGGPTDTQYF.

This clonotype occurred many times. The V gene is TRBV30, the J gene TRBJ2-7; possible D gene TRBD2, 7 bases. Germline V gene lookup returns CDR1 GTSNPN and CDR2 SVGIG (reference sequence). The CDR3 has 15 amino acids. Trimming pared 2 bases from V and 6 bases from J, leaving 20 bases between. The CDR3: CAWSPQGGGSGEQYV. The CDR3 DNA is TGTGCCTGGAGTCCCCAAGGGGGGGGTTCAGGCGAGCAGTACGTC.

The table lists this clonotype with a few counts. The genes are TRBV7-6 and TRBJ2-7, with TRBD2 as a possible D gene (7 bases). The CDR3 has 11 amino acids. V was shortened by 5 bases and J by 6 bases, with 8 bases between the two germline ends. Germline V gene lookup returns CDR1 SGHVS and CDR2 FNYEAQ. CDR3 loop: CASSGGAEQYF. The CDR3, as DNA: TGTGCCAGCAGCGGGGGGGCCGAGCAGTACTTC.

The chain joins TRBV6-2 or TRBV6-3 to TRBJ1-5; 7 nucleotides agree with TRBD1. V shed 2 bases and J 5 bases; nucleotides not matched to a gene: 6. This CDR3 has 15 amino acids. Per germline, CDR1 MNHEY and CDR2 SVGEGT. In DNA, the CDR3 is TGTGCCAGCAGTTACAGAGGGGGCGGGGATCAGCCCCAGCATTTT. Its translation: CASSYRGGGDQPQHF.

This clonotype was observed many times. CDR3 amino acids: CASSLLSGEYNEQFF. DNA of the CDR3: TGTGCCAGCAGCTTACTGAGCGGGGAGTACAATGAGCAGTTCTTC. The chain uses TRBV7-8 and TRBJ2-1; TRBD2 matches at 7 bases. With 2 bases clipped from V and 4 bases from J, the junction kept 5 bases outside the gene matches. The germline V gene has CDR1 SGHVS and CDR2 FQNEAQ. The CDR3 spans 15 residues.

This clonotype came up many times. J is TRBJ1-5 and V is TRBV12-3 or TRBV12-4, with TRBD1 matching 7 bases. With 6 bases clipped from V and 6 bases from J, the junction kept 8 bases outside the gene matches. The CDR3 loop spans 14 amino acids. As DNA, the CDR3 is TGTGCCAGCAGCAAGGGACAGACTCTTCAGCCCCAGCATTTT. Translating it yields CASSKGQTLQPQHF.

V usage is TRBV20-1 and J usage is TRBJ1-2, with D unresolved. Germline V lookup: CDR1 DFQATT, CDR2 SNEGSKA (reference sequence). The CDR3 is 15 amino acids. V lost 5 bases, J lost 0 bases, and 16 bases lay in between. DNA of the CDR3: TGCAGTGCTGAGATCCTACTCCAAACTAACTATGGCTACACCTTC. Translated: CSAEILLQTNYGYTF.

In this sample, this clonotype turned up many times. This chain connects TRBV4-3 to TRBJ1-1; TRBD1 is a possible D gene (5 bases). The V end was cut by 0 bases, the J end by 2 bases, with 19 bases between. Germline V lookup: CDR1 LGHNA, CDR2 YSLEER. The CDR3 runs 18 residues. The CDR3 coding sequence is TGCGCCAGCAGCCAAGATTTGGCGACAGTTGGTCTTAACACTGAAGCTTTCTTT. This translates into CASSQDLATVGLNTEAFF.

This clonotype was detected many times. The chain uses TRBV7-3 and TRBJ2-7; TRBD2 matches 8 bases. CDR1 and CDR2 (germline): SGHTA, FQGTGA. The CDR3 totals 13 residues. V trimming: 3 bases; J trimming: 6 bases; junction bases outside the gene matches: 4. In DNA, the CDR3 is TGTGCCAGCAGCTTCGAGCGGGGGACCGAGCAGTACTTC. It specifies CASSFERGTEQYF.

This chain connects TRBV9 to TRBJ2-1; D gene ambiguous. Per the germline V gene, CDR1 is SGDLS and CDR2 is YYNGEE. The V end lost 3 bases, the J end lost 5 bases, and 9 bases lay between the germline ends. This CDR3 is built from 13 residues. CDR3 sequence (DNA): TGTGCCAGCAGCGCCCGACTCAACAATGAGCAGTTCTTC. It codes for CASSARLNNEQFF. The whole variable domain, filled in from reference TRBV9 and TRBJ2-1, reads DSGVTQTPKHLITATGQRVTLRCSPRSGDLSVYWYQQSLDQGLQFLIQYYNGEERAKGNILERFSAQQFPDLHSELNLSSLELGDSALYFCASSARLNNEQFFGPGTRLTVL.

This clonotype was detected only a few times. The chain joins TRBV6-2 or TRBV6-3 to TRBJ1-1; 7 bases align to TRBD1. This CDR3 is 14 amino acids long. CDR1 and CDR2 from the germline V gene are MNHEY and SVGEGT. Trimming removed 4 bases from V and 5 bases from J; junction bases left unmatched: 7. In DNA form, the CDR3 reads TGTGCCAGCAGTTCAACAGGGGTTCGGACTGAAGCTTTCTTT. Protein sequence: CASSSTGVRTEAFF.

This clonotype occurred a few times. The CDR3 nucleotides are TGTGCCAGCAGTGGGGGGAGCCTGAGGGAGACCCAGTACTTC. Translation gives CASSGGSLRETQYF. V and J are TRBV28 and TRBJ2-5, with D possibly TRBD2 on 6 matching bases. Germline V gene data show CDR1 as MDHEN and CDR2 as SYDVKM. The CDR3 consists of 14 residues. Trimming stripped 5 bases from V and 5 bases from J, with 15 bases between.

Many counts were recorded for this clonotype. This chain links TRBV6-1 with TRBJ1-2, with D tentatively TRBD1 (6 bases). CDR1 MNHNS and CDR2 SASEGT come from the germline V gene. Trimming cost V 7 bases and J 4 bases, with 19 bases left between them. The CDR3 consists of 15 residues. CDR3 nucleotide sequence: TGTGCCAGCACCGAGGGGGGCCTCTTGCTCTATGGCTACACCTTC. Translating gives CASTEGGLLLYGYTF.

In its sample, this clonotype was seen a few times. This chain connects TRBV6-1 to TRBJ2-5; 14 bases line up with TRBD2. V shed 4 bases and J 6 bases; nucleotides not matched to a gene: 7. CDR3 length: 16 amino acids. Per the germline V gene, CDR1 is MNHNS and CDR2 is SASEGT. DNA of the CDR3: TGTGCCAGCAGTGTACAATGGACTAGCGGGGGGCAGACCCAGTACTTC. Encoded protein: CASSVQWTSGGQTQYF.

In its sample, this clonotype was seen many times. The rearrangement links TRBV13 to TRBJ2-2, with 8 bases matching TRBD1. This CDR3 has 16 amino acids. Germline V gene sequence: CDR1 PRHDT, CDR2 FYEKMQ (reference sequence). V gave up 5 bases and J gave up 1 base; unmatched junction bases: 6. The CDR3 protein is CASSATGERNTGELFF. CDR3 in DNA: TGTGCCAGCAGCGCGACAGGGGAGCGGAACACCGGGGAGCTGTTTTTT.

This clonotype was picked up many times. The rearrangement links TRBV24-1 to TRBJ2-7; perhaps D is TRBD1 or TRBD2 (5 bases each). The CDR3 spans 14 residues. The germline V gene encodes CDR1 KGHDR and CDR2 SFDVKD. The V and J ends lost 4 bases and 11 bases respectively, with 20 bases between them. CDR3 nucleotides: TGTGCCACCAGTGACTTGGGCCGGGACCCCCTGGAGTACGTC. This codes for CATSDLGRDPLEYV.

This clonotype was seen at least ten times. The V and J genes are TRBV29-1 and TRBJ2-7, with TRBD1 identical over 9 bases. The junction had 4 bases not matched to a gene; V was cut back by 0 bases and J by 4 bases. The CDR3 loop spans 14 amino acids. CDR1 and CDR2 (germline): SQVTM, ANQGSEA. CDR3 nucleotides: TGCAGCGTTGAAGACGGGACAGGGTCATACGAGCAGTACTTC. It is translated as CSVEDGTGSYEQYF.

V is TRBV2 and J is TRBJ2-1, with 7 nucleotides matching TRBD2. The J call is doubtful: the DNA matches TRBJ2-5 better. The germline V gene encodes CDR1 SNHLY and CDR2 FYNNEI. The CDR3 sequence is 14 residues long. The CDR3 region has the DNA TGTGCCAGCAGTGCGGCTAGCGGTGGAGAGACCCAGTACTTC. Residues: CASSAASGGETQYF.

The rearrangement links TRBV27 to TRBJ2-3, with TRBD2 matching 7 bases. V was clipped by 4 bases and J by 8 bases; unmatched bases: 12. Germline V CDR1 and CDR2: MNHEY, SMNVEV (reference sequence). The CDR3 has 15 amino acids. CDR3 region: CASSSRITGGPTQYF. The DNA for the CDR3 is TGTGCCAGCAGTTCCCGGATTACGGGGGGACCTACGCAGTATTTT.

Ten or more counts support this clonotype. This rearrangement joins TRBV20-1 to TRBJ1-2; 11 bases line up with TRBD1. The CDR3 spans 14 residues. V gave up 5 bases and J gave up 8 bases; unmatched junction bases: 10. Germline V gene sequence: CDR1 DFQATT, CDR2 SNEGSKA (reference sequence). The DNA for the CDR3 is TGCAGTGCTGAGGGGACAGGGGGGATTCGCGGCTACACCTTC. Amino acids: CSAEGTGGIRGYTF.

This clonotype occurred many times. The J gene is TRBJ1-1, the V gene TRBV12-3 or TRBV12-4; unclear D gene. The CDR3 extends over 13 amino acids. Between the trimmed V and J ends, which lost 6 bases and 4 bases, there was a span of 12 bases. The CDR3 DNA reads as TGTGCCAGCAGCACACCTTGGGGCACTGAAGCTTTCTTT. Translation: CASSTPWGTEAFF.

This clonotype was recorded many times. The chain links TRBV6-5 to TRBJ1-1; D is possibly TRBD1 (5 bases). This CDR3 region has 15 residues. Germline V gene sequence: CDR1 MNHEY, CDR2 SVGAGI. With 0 bases removed from V and 5 bases from J, the gap between germline ends came to 13 bases. The CDR3 sequence: CASSYSRGQGTEAFF. CDR3 bases: TGTGCCAGCAGTTACTCGAGGGGCCAGGGTACTGAAGCTTTCTTT.

This clonotype came up many times. The chain has TRBV12-3 or TRBV12-4 and TRBJ1-1; no clear D gene. This CDR3 has 14 residues. V lost 2 bases to trimming and J lost 1 base, with 8 bases between them. The CDR3 DNA follows: TGTGCCAGCAGTTTACGACACGCGAACACTGAAGCTTTCTTT. Translating it yields CASSLRHANTEAFF.